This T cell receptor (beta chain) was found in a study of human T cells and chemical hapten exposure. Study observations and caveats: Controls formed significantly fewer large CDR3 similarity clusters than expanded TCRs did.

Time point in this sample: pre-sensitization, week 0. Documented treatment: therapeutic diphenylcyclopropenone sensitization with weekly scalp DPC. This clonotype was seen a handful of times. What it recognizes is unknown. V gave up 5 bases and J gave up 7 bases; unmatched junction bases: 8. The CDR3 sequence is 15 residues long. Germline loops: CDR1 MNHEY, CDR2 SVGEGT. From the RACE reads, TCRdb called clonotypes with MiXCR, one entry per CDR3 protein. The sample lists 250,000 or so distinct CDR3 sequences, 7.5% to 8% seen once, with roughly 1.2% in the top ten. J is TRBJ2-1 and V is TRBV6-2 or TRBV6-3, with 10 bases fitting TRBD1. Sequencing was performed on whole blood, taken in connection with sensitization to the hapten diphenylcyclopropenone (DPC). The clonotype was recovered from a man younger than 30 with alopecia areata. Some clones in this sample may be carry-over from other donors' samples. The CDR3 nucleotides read TGTGCCAGCAGTCCGCTGGGACAGGGGACGAATGAGCAGTTCTTC. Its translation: CASSPLGQGTNEQFF.